This T cell receptor (beta chain) was found in a study of CD8 T cells in ankylosing spondylitis. General study points: Within matched ankylosing spondylitis synovial fluid, disease-linked clones were reportedly significantly enriched. Seven or eight highly homologous variants made up a TCR beta motif, and this motif appeared characteristic of ankylosing spondylitis blood. Relatively rare in peripheral blood, disease-linked clones were also CD8+.

This clonotype was observed at least ten times. Its specificity is not known. The germline gives CDR1 SGDLS, CDR2 YYNGEE. V was cut by 0 bases and J by 0 bases, with 6 bases left in between. The CDR3 length is 14 residues. By quantitative 5'-RACE with molecular barcodes, the TCR beta libraries were made. TCRdb fed the 5' RACE reads into MiXCR, producing one record per CDR3 protein. Of 40,000 to 50,000 distinct CDR3 sequences in the sample, 2.7% are singletons; the top ten hold approximately 4.5%. This TCR came from a male donor with ankylosing spondylitis or in good health (not recorded which). Sequenced input: blood, either unsorted or a sorted T cell fraction (not recorded which). The chain couples TRBV9 to TRBJ1-2; no clear D. The CDR3: CASSVEAANYGYTF. CDR3 sequence (DNA): TGTGCCAGCAGCGTAGAAGCAGCTAACTATGGCTACACCTTC.